This T cell receptor beta chain was documented in a study of blood T cell repertoires in COVID-19. Study-level background: Acute-phase and convalescent COVID-19 samples originated in the United States, Italy and Spain. Sample material is recorded as cDNA or gDNA derived from T cells, B-cell-depleted T cells, or PBMCs.

Original methodology: Nucleated cell number was recorded as an estimate derived from reference gene primer amplification. Clones were sequenced by immunoSEQ multiplex PCR, and TCRdb holds only the in-frame ones, with some missing. That table furnishes V, J and clone size, whereas the DNA furnished D and trimming. The data contain about 240,000 clones, around four fifths of them singletons. The CDR3 has 17 amino acids. The sequence came from a woman aged 55 to 70 with active or convalescent COVID-19. V is TRBV21-1 and J is TRBJ2-7; TRBD2 is taken as the D call from the table, unchecked against the DNA. TRBV21-1 is classified as a pseudogene. Sequences were obtained from peripheral blood. DNA of the CDR3: TGTGCCAGCAGCAAAGGATGCGAAAAGTCGAGCTCCTACGAGCAGTACTTC. Amino acid sequence: CASSKGCEKSSSYEQYF.